The 9 T cell receptor beta chains presented below share a single source sample, sequenced in a study of OX40 agonist ivuxolimab in advanced cancers. The repertoire was sequenced with immunoSEQ multiplex PCR; TCRdb's copy has only in-frame clones and lacks some. Of over 90,000 clones in the sample, 80% to 90% were seen once. The source was CD4+ or CD8+ T cells sorted from blood, collected in a trial of the OX40 agonist ivuxolimab. These receptors were collected from an adult with an advanced solid tumor such as melanoma, head and neck, liver or kidney cancer.

This rearrangement joins TRBV19 to TRBJ2-1, with unresolved D. Trimming took 5 bases from V and 0 from J, leaving 8 bases between them. In germline, CDR1 is LNHDA, CDR2 SQIVND (reference sequence). CDR3 length: 14 residues. The CDR3 protein is CASSAGRSYNEQFF. DNA for the CDR3: TGTGCCAGTAGTGCAGGCCGCTCCTACAATGAGCAGTTCTTC.

V and J are TRBV2 and TRBJ2-7; D gene uncertain. The V end lost 3 bases, the J end lost 3 bases, and 12 bases lay between the germline ends. This CDR3 has 14 residues. The germline V gene encodes CDR1 SNHLY and CDR2 FYNNEI. This CDR3 is CASSDWRNHYEQYF. DNA for the CDR3: TGTGCCAGCAGTGATTGGCGGAACCACTACGAGCAGTACTTC.

The J gene is TRBJ2-3, the V gene TRBV18; maybe TRBD2 (6 bases). Trimming shortened V by 2 bases and J by 4 bases, and 7 bases separated the two germline ends. This CDR3 has 13 amino acids. Germline V lookup: CDR1 KGHSH, CDR2 LQKENI. The CDR3 loop reads CASSPAGSDTQYF. The CDR3 coding sequence is TGTGCCAGCTCACCAGCGGGGTCAGATACGCAGTATTTT.

The chain is built from TRBV18 and TRBJ1-1; 7 nucleotides align to TRBD1. CDR1 is KGHSH, CDR2 LQKENI, per germline. With 1 base clipped from V and 1 base from J, the junction kept 0 bases outside the gene matches. The CDR3 consists of 14 residues. The CDR3 reads CASSPQGANTEAFF. CDR3 coding DNA: TGTGCCAGCTCACCACAGGGGGCGAACACTGAAGCTTTCTTT.

The genes are TRBV5-1 and TRBJ1-5; D is unclear. Germline-derived CDR1 and CDR2 are SGHRS and YFSETQ. With 0 bases removed from V and 6 bases from J, the gap between germline ends came to 16 bases. The CDR3 spans 16 residues. Here the CDR3 reads CASSLGPEGEGQPQHF. The DNA of the CDR3 is TGCGCCAGCAGCTTGGGGCCCGAGGGAGAAGGTCAGCCCCAGCATTTT.

This chain uses TRBV28 with TRBJ2-3; 10 nucleotides match TRBD2. Germline V CDR1 and CDR2: MDHEN, SYDVKM. V lost 7 bases and J lost 4; bases outside the gene matches: 11. The CDR3 has 16 amino acids. In DNA, the CDR3 is TGTGCCAGCACCCCATCTAGCGGGAGTTTCCCAGATACGCAGTATTTT. The encoded protein is CASTPSSGSFPDTQYF.

The chain is built from TRBV28 and TRBJ2-7, with TRBD1 matching 10 bases. Germline CDR1 and CDR2: MDHEN and SYDVKM. The CDR3 covers 13 residues. V lost 6 bases to trimming and J lost 5 bases; unmatched junction nucleotides: 4. CDR3 protein: CASRRTGGNEQYF. Here the CDR3 DNA reads TGTGCCAGCAGGAGGACAGGGGGAAACGAGCAGTACTTC.

This clone has a handful of counts. This chain connects TRBV29-1 to TRBJ1-3; 7 nucleotides line up with TRBD1. This CDR3 has 14 residues. V dropped 6 bases and J dropped 3; count of bases not matched to a gene: 8. From germline, CDR1 is SQVTM and CDR2 ANQGSEA. CDR3 in DNA: TGCAGCGTCCGCGCAGGGGGGGTTGGAAACACCATATATTTT. Its translation is CSVRAGGVGNTIYF.

This CDR3 is CASSPSDGYEQYF. CDR3 bases: TGCGCCAGCAGCCCAAGCGACGGCTACGAGCAGTACTTC. V gene TRBV5-1 combines with J gene TRBJ2-7; D is unresolved. The V end was cut by 4 bases, the J end by 3 bases, with 11 bases between. The CDR3 has 13 amino acids. From germline, CDR1 is SGHRS and CDR2 YFSETQ.